Presented here are 22 T cell receptor beta chains from one specimen sequenced in a study of blood T cell repertoires in COVID-19 (TCRdb year 2020). Library creation used the immunoSEQ multiplex PCR assay. As stored in TCRdb, this immuneACCESS dataset retains in-frame rearrangements with V and J assigned. A fraction of the clones does not appear; measured against another copy, unresolved V genes explain less than half of the discrepancy, and the remainder lacks a known reason. For this sample the table gives around 140,000 clones, of which 88% were detected only once. Of the sample, roughly 2.1% is held by the ten largest clones. The specimen was peripheral blood. The origin of the receptors is a man in his 70s with active COVID-19.

This chain joins TRBV30 and TRBJ1-4, with D possibly TRBD1 on 5 matching bases. The CDR3 is 15 residues long. Deletions cut 3 bases from V and 0 bases from J, with 11 bases between. Germline V gene sequence: CDR1 GTSNPN, CDR2 SVGIG (reference sequence). In nucleotides, the CDR3 is TGTGCCTGGAGCCAGGGAAGTGCAACTAATGAAAAACTGTTTTTT. Residues: CAWSQGSATNEKLFF.

J is TRBJ2-7 and V is TRBV28; possibly TRBD2 for D (6 bases). The germline CDR1 and CDR2 sequences are MDHEN and SYDVKM. V was trimmed by 3 bases and J by 2 bases, leaving 11 bases between them. The CDR3 is 14 amino acids. CDR3 residues: CASSFGGVAYEQYF. CDR3 in DNA: TGTGCCAGCAGTTTCGGGGGTGTGGCCTACGAGCAGTACTTC.

The chain uses TRBV11-3 and TRBJ2-5, with 7 bases matching TRBD1. The J segment lost 4 bases and the V segment lost 1 base, leaving 3 bases of the junction unmatched. Germline V gene data show CDR1 as SGHNT and CDR2 as YENEEA. This CDR3 is built from 14 residues. The CDR3 nucleotides are TGTGCCAGCAGCTTAGGAGGGACAGTAGAGACCCAGTACTTC. Translating it yields CASSLGGTVETQYF.

The J gene is TRBJ2-7, the V gene TRBV5-6, with 8 positions matching TRBD2. Germline-derived CDR1 and CDR2 are SGHDT and YYEEEE. There are 13 residues in the CDR3. V trimming: 5 bases; J trimming: 5 bases; junction bases outside the gene matches: 6. CDR3 sequence: CASRKREIHEQYF. DNA for the CDR3: TGTGCCAGCAGGAAGCGGGAGATCCACGAGCAGTACTTC.

The gene calls are TRBV2 and TRBJ1-5; maybe TRBD1 (5 bases). The germline V gene has CDR1 SNHLY and CDR2 FYNNEI. Deletions cut 2 bases from V and 7 bases from J, with 9 bases between. The CDR3 is made up of 13 amino acids. The CDR3 DNA follows: TGTGCCAGCAGTGAAACCCGGGGGCAGCCCCAGCATTTT. Translating gives CASSETRGQPQHF.

V and J are TRBV11-2 and TRBJ2-2; 9 bases align to TRBD2. This CDR3 comprises 16 residues. The germline V gene has CDR1 SGHAT and CDR2 FQNNGV. The ends lost 5 bases at V and 3 bases at J; junction bases unmatched: 7. The CDR3 here is CASSQDSGRYTGELFF. CDR3 in DNA: TGTGCCAGCAGCCAGGACAGCGGGAGGTACACCGGGGAGCTGTTTTTT.

The chain has TRBV6-5 and TRBJ1-4, with 7 bases that match TRBD1. The CDR3 consists of 14 residues. Germline V lookup: CDR1 MNHEY, CDR2 SVGAGI. The V gene end was trimmed by 6 bases and the J gene end by 7 bases; junction bases not matched to a gene: 8. The CDR3 sequence is CASRTGYQGEKLFF. CDR3 coding DNA: TGTGCCAGCAGGACAGGGTACCAGGGTGAAAAACTGTTTTTT.

The chain couples TRBV19 to TRBJ1-2; 8 nucleotides align to TRBD1. Germline V lookup: CDR1 LNHDA, CDR2 SQIVND (reference sequence). The V segment lost 7 bases and the J segment 7 bases; nucleotides outside the gene matches: 8. The CDR3 is 13 amino acids. CDR3 sequence reads: CASTLGQGRGYTF. The CDR3 DNA reads as TGTGCCAGTACCCTCGGACAGGGACGTGGCTACACCTTC.

The V gene is TRBV18, the J gene TRBJ2-3; 10 bases match TRBD2. The V segment lost 4 bases and the J segment 3 bases; nucleotides outside the gene matches: 4. The V gene's germline CDR1 is KGHSH and CDR2 LQKENI. CDR3 size: 15 residues. Here the CDR3 DNA reads TGTGCCAGCTCACATCCTAGCGGGAGAACAGATACGCAGTATTTT. This encodes CASSHPSGRTDTQYF.

This chain uses TRBV27 with TRBJ1-1; D call uncertain. Germline values: CDR1 MNHEY, CDR2 SMNVEV (reference sequence). CDR3 size: 14 residues. Trimming removed 2 bases at V and 4 bases at J, with 11 bases between. CDR3 nucleotide sequence: TGTGCCAGCAGTTTACCGGGTATAGGCACTGAAGCTTTCTTT. Translation gives CASSLPGIGTEAFF.

This clone has just a few counts. V usage is TRBV7-3 and J usage is TRBJ1-5; D is ambiguous. The germline CDR1 and CDR2 sequences are SGHTA and FQGTGA. This CDR3 contains 14 residues. The V gene lost 1 base and the J gene lost 3 bases, with 7 bases spanning the gap. The CDR3 region has the DNA TGTGCCAGCAGCTTAAGACATCTCAATCAGCCCCAGCATTTT. Translated: CASSLRHLNQPQHF.

The chain is built from TRBV14 and TRBJ2-7; no firm D call. V lost 1 base to trimming and J lost 10 bases, with 14 bases between them. The CDR3 has 13 amino acids. Germline V gene data show CDR1 as SGHDN and CDR2 as FVKESK. As DNA, the CDR3 is TGTGCCAGCAGCCAAGTTCCTAGTTCACTCCAGTACTTC. Its protein is CASSQVPSSLQYF.

The chain employs TRBV28 and TRBJ2-7; D may be TRBD1 (6 bases). The CDR3 extends over 13 amino acids. Between the trimmed V and J ends, which lost 5 bases and 4 bases, there was a span of 12 bases. CDR1 is MDHEN, CDR2 SYDVKM, per germline. CDR3 DNA: TGTGCCAGCAGTCCAGGGGTGGGGTACGAGCAGTACTTC. Amino acid sequence: CASSPGVGYEQYF.

As regards this clone: This specimen includes other DNA sequences encoding the same CDR3. This chain joins TRBV24-1 and TRBJ2-1; 7 bases fit TRBD2. Germline CDR1 and CDR2: KGHDR and SFDVKD. CDR3 length: 14 amino acids. The V gene end was trimmed by 5 bases and the J gene end by 1 base; junction bases not matched to a gene: 1. The CDR3 loop reads CATSGGGSYNEQFF. CDR3 sequence (DNA): TGTGCCACCAGTGGGGGAGGGTCCTACAATGAGCAGTTCTTC.

This sequence joins TRBV19 and TRBJ1-1; 9 positions match TRBD1. In germline, CDR1 is LNHDA, CDR2 SQIVND (reference sequence). The CDR3 loop spans 13 amino acids. V lost 4 bases and J lost 4; bases outside the gene matches: 1. The CDR3 region is CASSRDRATEAFF. Written as DNA, the CDR3 is TGTGCCAGTAGTAGGGACAGGGCCACTGAAGCTTTCTTT.

This rearrangement joins TRBV10-3 to TRBJ1-1, with unresolved D. With 2 bases removed from V and 4 bases from J, the gap between germline ends came to 5 bases. CDR1 and CDR2 (germline): ENHRY, SYGVKD. The length of the CDR3 is 12 residues. As DNA, the CDR3 is TGTGCCATCAGTGAGGGAGCCACTGAAGCTTTCTTT. Amino acid sequence: CAISEGATEAFF.

The rearrangement uses TRBV6-6 and TRBJ2-1; 9 nucleotides align to TRBD1. In germline, CDR1 is MNHNY, CDR2 SVGAGI (reference sequence). J was trimmed by 0 bases and V by 5 bases; bases with no gene match: 8. The CDR3 totals 17 residues. The CDR3 region has the DNA TGTGCCAGCAGTCAAACAGGGGGCCCGAGCTCCTACAATGAGCAGTTCTTC. Protein sequence: CASSQTGGPSSYNEQFF.

The genes are TRBV7-2 and TRBJ2-7; 12 positions agree with TRBD1. V was pared by 3 bases and J by 7 bases, with 4 bases of the junction left unmatched. The CDR3 is 14 residues long. The V gene's germline CDR1 is SGHTA and CDR2 FQGNSA. The chain's CDR3 is CASSFRDRGREQYF. The DNA for the CDR3 is TGTGCCAGCAGCTTCCGGGACAGGGGGCGTGAGCAGTACTTC.

This chain uses TRBV4-1 with TRBJ1-2; 9 nucleotides line up with TRBD1. The germline CDR1 and CDR2 sequences are MGHRA and YSYEKL. The CDR3 loop spans 15 amino acids. V gave up 4 bases and J gave up 0 bases; unmatched junction bases: 3. The CDR3 nucleotides are TGCGCCAGCAGCCGAGGGACAGGGTCTAACTATGGCTACACCTTC. This encodes CASSRGTGSNYGYTF.

This sequence joins TRBV6-6 and TRBJ2-1; TRBD1 matches at 8 bases. In germline, CDR1 is MNHNY, CDR2 SVGAGI (reference sequence). V shed 5 bases, J shed 2 bases, and the junction held 2 bases outside the gene matches. This CDR3 has 14 amino acids. The CDR3 coding sequence is TGTGCCAGCAGTGGACAGGGCACCTACAATGAGCAGTTCTTC. As protein: CASSGQGTYNEQFF.

The chain is built from TRBV4-2 and TRBJ2-7; D might be TRBD2 (7 bases). Germline CDR1 and CDR2: LGHNA and YNFKEQ. The CDR3 is 18 amino acids. V was clipped by 0 bases and J by 1 base, with 19 bases between them. In DNA form, the CDR3 reads TGTGCCAGCAGCCAAGATCTAGGGGGGGTCGGGATGTCCTACGAGCAGTACTTC. It translates to CASSQDLGGVGMSYEQYF.

This chain uses TRBV24-1 with TRBJ2-6; 9 bases fit TRBD1. The CDR3 totals 18 residues. V was clipped by 2 bases and J by 2 bases; unmatched bases: 6. The germline CDR1 and CDR2 sequences are KGHDR and SFDVKD. The CDR3 spells CATSDSPGQGAGANVLTF. CDR3 bases: TGTGCCACCAGTGATTCGCCGGGACAGGGAGCTGGGGCCAACGTCCTGACTTTC.